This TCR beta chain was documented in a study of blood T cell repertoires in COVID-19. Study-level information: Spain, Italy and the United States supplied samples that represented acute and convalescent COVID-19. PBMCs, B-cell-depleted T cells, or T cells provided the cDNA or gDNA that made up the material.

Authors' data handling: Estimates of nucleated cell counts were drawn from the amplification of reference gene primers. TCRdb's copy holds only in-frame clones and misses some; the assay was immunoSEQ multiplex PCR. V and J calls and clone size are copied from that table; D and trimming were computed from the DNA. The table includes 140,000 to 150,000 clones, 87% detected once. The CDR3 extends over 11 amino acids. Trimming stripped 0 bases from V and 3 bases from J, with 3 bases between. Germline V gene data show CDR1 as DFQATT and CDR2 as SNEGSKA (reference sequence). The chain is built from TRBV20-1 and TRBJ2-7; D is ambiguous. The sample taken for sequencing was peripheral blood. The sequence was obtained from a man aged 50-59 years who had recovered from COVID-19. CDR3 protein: CSARESYEQYF. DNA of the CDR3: TGCAGTGCTAGAGAGAGCTACGAGCAGTACTTC.